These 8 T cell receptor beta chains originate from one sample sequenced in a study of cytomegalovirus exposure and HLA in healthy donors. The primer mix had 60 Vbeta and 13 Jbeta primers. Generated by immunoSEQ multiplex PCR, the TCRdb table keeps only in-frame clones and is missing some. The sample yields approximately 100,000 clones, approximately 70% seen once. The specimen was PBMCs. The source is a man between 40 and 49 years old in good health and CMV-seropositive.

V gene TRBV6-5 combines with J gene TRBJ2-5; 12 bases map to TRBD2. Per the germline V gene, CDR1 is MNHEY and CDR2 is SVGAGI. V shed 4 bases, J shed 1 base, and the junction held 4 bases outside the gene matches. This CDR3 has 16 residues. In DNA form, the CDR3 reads TGTGCCAGCAGTTCACTAGCGGGAGGAGGCCAAGAGACCCAGTACTTC. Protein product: CASSSLAGGGQETQYF.

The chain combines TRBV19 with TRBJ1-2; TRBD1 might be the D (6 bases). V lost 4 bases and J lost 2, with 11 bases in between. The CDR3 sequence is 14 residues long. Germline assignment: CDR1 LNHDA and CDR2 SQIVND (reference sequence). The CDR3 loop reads CASSKSGENYGYTF. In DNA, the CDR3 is TGTGCCAGTAGTAAGTCAGGGGAAAACTATGGCTACACCTTC.

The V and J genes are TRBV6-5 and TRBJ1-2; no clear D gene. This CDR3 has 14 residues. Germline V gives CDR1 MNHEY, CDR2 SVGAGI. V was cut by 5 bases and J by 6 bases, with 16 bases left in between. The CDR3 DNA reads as TGTGCCAGCAGTGCGATCCAACGGTCGAATGGCTACACCTTC. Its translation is CASSAIQRSNGYTF.

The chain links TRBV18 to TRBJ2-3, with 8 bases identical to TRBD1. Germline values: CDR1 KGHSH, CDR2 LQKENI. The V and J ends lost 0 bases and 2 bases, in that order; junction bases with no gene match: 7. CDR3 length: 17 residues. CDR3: CASSPPSRGLYTDTQYF. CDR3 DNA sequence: TGTGCCAGCTCACCACCTAGCAGGGGGCTATACACAGATACGCAGTATTTT. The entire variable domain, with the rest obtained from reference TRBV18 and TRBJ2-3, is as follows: NAGVMQNPRHLVRRRGQEARLRCSPMKGHSHVYWYRQLPEEGLKFMVYLQKENIIDESGMPKERFSAEFPKEGPSILRIQQVVRGDSAAYFCASSPPSRGLYTDTQYFGPGTRLTVL.

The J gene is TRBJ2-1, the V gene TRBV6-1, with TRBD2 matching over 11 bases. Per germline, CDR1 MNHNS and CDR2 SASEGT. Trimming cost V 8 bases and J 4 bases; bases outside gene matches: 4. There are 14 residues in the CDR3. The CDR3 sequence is CASGGLADYNEQFF. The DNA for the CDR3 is TGTGCCAGCGGGGGACTAGCGGATTACAATGAGCAGTTCTTC.

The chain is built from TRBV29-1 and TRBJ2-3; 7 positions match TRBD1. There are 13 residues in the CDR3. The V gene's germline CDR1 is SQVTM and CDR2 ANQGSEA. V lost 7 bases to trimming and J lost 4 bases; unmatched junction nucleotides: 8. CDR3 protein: CSGSGTAADTQYF. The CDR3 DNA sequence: TGCAGCGGCTCCGGGACAGCGGCAGATACGCAGTATTTT.

The CDR3 here is CASTPGTANTGELFF. In DNA, the CDR3 is TGTGCCAGCACCCCCGGGACTGCTAACACCGGGGAGCTGTTTTTT. The rearrangement uses TRBV2 and TRBJ2-2, with D possibly matching TRBD2 (6 bases). Trimming removed 7 bases from V and 2 bases from J, with 14 bases in between. The V gene's germline CDR1 is SNHLY and CDR2 FYNNEI. The CDR3 covers 15 residues.

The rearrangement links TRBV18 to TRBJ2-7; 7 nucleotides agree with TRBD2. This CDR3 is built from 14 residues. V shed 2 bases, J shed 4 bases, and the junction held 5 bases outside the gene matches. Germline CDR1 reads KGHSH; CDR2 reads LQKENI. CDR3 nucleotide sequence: TGTGCCAGCTCACCATCAGCGGGAAGTTACGAGCAGTACTTC. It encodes CASSPSAGSYEQYF.